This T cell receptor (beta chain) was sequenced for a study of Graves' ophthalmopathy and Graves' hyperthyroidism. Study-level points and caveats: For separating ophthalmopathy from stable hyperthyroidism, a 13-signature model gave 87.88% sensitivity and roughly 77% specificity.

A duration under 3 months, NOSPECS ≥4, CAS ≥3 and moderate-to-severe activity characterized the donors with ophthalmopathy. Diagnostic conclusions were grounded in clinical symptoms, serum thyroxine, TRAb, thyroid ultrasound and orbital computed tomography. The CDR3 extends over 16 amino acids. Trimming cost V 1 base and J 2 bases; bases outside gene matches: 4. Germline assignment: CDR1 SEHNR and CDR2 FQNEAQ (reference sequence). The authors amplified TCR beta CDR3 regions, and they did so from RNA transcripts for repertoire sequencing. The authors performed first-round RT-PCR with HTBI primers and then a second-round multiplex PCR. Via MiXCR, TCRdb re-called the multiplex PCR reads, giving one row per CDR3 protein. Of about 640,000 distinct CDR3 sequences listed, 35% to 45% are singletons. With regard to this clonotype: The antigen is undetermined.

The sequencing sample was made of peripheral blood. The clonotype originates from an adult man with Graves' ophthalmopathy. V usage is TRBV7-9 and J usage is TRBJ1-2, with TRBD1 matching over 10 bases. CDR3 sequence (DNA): TGTGCCAGCAGCTTAGATGGGACAGGGGCAAACTATGGCTACACCTTC. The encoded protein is CASSLDGTGANYGYTF.